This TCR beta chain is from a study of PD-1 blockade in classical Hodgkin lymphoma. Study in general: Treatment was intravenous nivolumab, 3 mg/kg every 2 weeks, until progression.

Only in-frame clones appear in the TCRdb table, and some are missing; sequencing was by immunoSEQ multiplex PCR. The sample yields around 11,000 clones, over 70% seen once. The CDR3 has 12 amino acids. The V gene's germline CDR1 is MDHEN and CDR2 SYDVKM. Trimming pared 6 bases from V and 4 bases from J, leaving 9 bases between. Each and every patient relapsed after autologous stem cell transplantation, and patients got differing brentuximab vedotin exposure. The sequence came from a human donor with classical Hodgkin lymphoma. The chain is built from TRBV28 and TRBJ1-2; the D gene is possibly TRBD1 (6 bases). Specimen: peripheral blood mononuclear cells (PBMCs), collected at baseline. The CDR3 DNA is TGTGCCAGCAGCCCGGACAGCTATGGCTACACCTTC. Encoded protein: CASSPDSYGYTF.